The 10 T cell receptor beta chains below all came from one sample that was sequenced in a study of low-dose radiotherapy and immunotherapy resistance in tumors. As for time point: after trial treatment. The sample's treatment: LDRT plus nivolumab, ipilimumab, low-dose cyclophosphamide and aspirin (RACIN trial). Both TCRalpha and TCRbeta chains were reverse transcribed with V-gene-specific primers. Both a constant-region primer and a V-primer adapter served to amplify TCRs across around 20 PCR cycles. TCRdb itself ran the reads through MiXCR, one entry per CDR3 protein. This table has around 84,000 distinct CDR3 sequences, around 17% appearing once. Material: PBMCs, obtained after low-dose radiotherapy plus immunotherapy. These receptors originate from a male donor with prostate cancer.

This clonotype showed up many times. V gene TRBV20-1 combines with J gene TRBJ2-6; no clear D gene. Per germline, CDR1 DFQATT and CDR2 SNEGSKA (reference sequence). The V gene lost 4 bases and the J gene lost 0 bases, with 13 bases spanning the gap. This CDR3 is 16 amino acids long. The CDR3 reads CSATGRTASGANVLTF. The CDR3 region has the DNA TGCAGTGCTACCGGACGCACGGCCTCTGGGGCCAACGTCCTGACTTTC.

This clonotype was seen ten or more times. The rearrangement links TRBV7-2 to TRBJ2-7; 14 bases align to TRBD2. The CDR3 has 16 amino acids. V gave up 5 bases and J gave up 5 bases; unmatched junction bases: 8. Per the germline V gene, CDR1 is SGHTA and CDR2 is FQGNSA. The CDR3 coding sequence is TGTGCCAGCAGCGCAAGGACTAGCGGGAGGTATAACGAGCAGTACTTC. Translation: CASSARTSGRYNEQYF.

This clonotype was picked up many times. The V call is TRBV20-1, the J call TRBJ1-4; D remains ambiguous. In germline, CDR1 is DFQATT, CDR2 SNEGSKA (reference sequence). The V and J ends lost 6 bases and 7 bases respectively, with 12 bases between them. The CDR3 contains 12 residues. The CDR3, as DNA: TGCAGTGCCTCGAGCAGAGGTGAAAAACTGTTTTTT. Its translation is CSASSRGEKLFF.

This clonotype was recorded many times. The J gene is TRBJ1-5, the V gene TRBV12-3 or TRBV12-4; D is undetermined. The V end lost 6 bases, the J end lost 0 bases, and 6 bases lay between the germline ends. The CDR3 has 13 residues. CDR3 bases: TGTGCCAGCAGCATGGGTAGCAATCAGCCCCAGCATTTT. Encoded protein: CASSMGSNQPQHF.

This clonotype was recorded many times. V is TRBV6-2 or TRBV6-3 and J is TRBJ2-1, with D tentatively TRBD2 (5 bases). The CDR3 has 13 amino acids. Per germline, CDR1 MNHEY and CDR2 SVGEGT. V lost 7 bases and J 4 bases, leaving 11 bases between the germline ends. The CDR3 nucleotides are TGTGCCAGCACCGCCCTAGCATACAATGAGCAGTTCTTC. Translation: CASTALAYNEQFF.

This clonotype occurred many times. This chain connects TRBV3-1 to TRBJ2-1; 8 bases are a match to TRBD2. Germline loops: CDR1 LGHDT, CDR2 YNNKEL (reference sequence). This CDR3 spans 19 amino acids. Trimming cost V 4 bases and J 7 bases; bases outside gene matches: 21. The CDR3 nucleotides read TGTGCCAGCAGCCCTCGGCCGGTAAGCGGGAGTTGGAGTAGGAATGAGCAGTTCTTC. It translates to CASSPRPVSGSWSRNEQFF.

This clonotype came up many times. The genes are TRBV5-1 and TRBJ2-7, with TRBD2 matching over 11 bases. The junction had 8 bases not matched to a gene; V was cut back by 2 bases and J by 7 bases. The CDR3 sequence is 15 residues long. The germline gives CDR1 SGHRS, CDR2 YFSETQ. The CDR3 DNA reads TGCGCCAGCAGCTTTTCATCACTAGCGGGAGAAGAGCAGTACTTC. Its protein product is CASSFSSLAGEEQYF.

Many counts were recorded for this clonotype. The genes are TRBV18 and TRBJ2-2, with a weak D call TRBD1 (7 bases). Germline V gives CDR1 KGHSH, CDR2 LQKENI. This CDR3 has 16 amino acids. The ends were cut back, 2 bases at V and 1 base at J, with 11 bases in the middle. This CDR3 is CASSPAGQKNTGELFF. The DNA of the CDR3 is TGTGCCAGCTCACCAGCGGGACAGAAGAACACCGGGGAGCTGTTTTTT.

This clonotype was counted many times. The chain is built from TRBV20-1 and TRBJ2-1; maybe TRBD2 (6 bases). The germline V gene has CDR1 DFQATT and CDR2 SNEGSKA (reference sequence). This CDR3 has 15 amino acids. Trimming cost V 4 bases and J 3 bases, with 16 bases left between them. CDR3 protein: CSATPRRDVYNEQFF. The CDR3 DNA reads TGCAGTGCTACCCCCAGGCGGGACGTCTACAATGAGCAGTTCTTC.

Ten or more counts support this clonotype. The rearrangement uses TRBV29-1 and TRBJ1-1; a weak D match, TRBD1 (6 bases). Germline values: CDR1 SQVTM, CDR2 ANQGSEA. The CDR3 is 15 amino acids. V was cut by 3 bases and J by 7 bases, with 21 bases left in between. CDR3: CSVDPGQREGSEAFF. In DNA, the CDR3 is TGCAGCGTTGACCCCGGACAGAGAGAAGGTAGTGAAGCTTTCTTT.